Presented here are 3 T cell receptor beta chains from one specimen sequenced in a study of shared clonotypes between healthy human individuals. Some clones are missing from TCRdb's copy, which holds only in-frame ones; the method was immunoSEQ multiplex PCR. There are some 530,000 clones in the sample; approximately 81% occur only once, and 12% lies in the top ten. The sample was PBMCs. These receptor sequences come from a woman between 40 and 50 years old in good health. Some clones in this sample may be carry-over from other donors' samples.

The chain uses TRBV28 and TRBJ2-5; TRBD1 agrees at 7 bases. With V trimmed by 6 bases and J by 5 bases, 6 bases remained unmatched. CDR3 length: 13 amino acids. In germline, CDR1 is MDHEN, CDR2 SYDVKM. The CDR3 bases are TGTGCCAGCAGCCTCGGGACAGTCGAGACCCAGTACTTC. Residues: CASSLGTVETQYF. Looking up the rest from reference TRBV28 and TRBJ2-5 gives the full variable domain: DVKVTQSSRYLVKRTGEKVFLECVQDMDHENMFWYRQDPGLGLRLIYFSYDVKMKEKGDIPEGYSVSREKKERFSLILESASTNQTSMYLCASSLGTVETQYFGPGTRLLVL.

The chain is built from TRBV21-1 and TRBJ1-5; the table's D call of TRBD1 was not tested on the DNA. TRBV21-1 corresponds to a pseudogene. The CDR3 covers 15 residues. CDR3 sequence (DNA): TGTGCCAGCAGCAAACGCAAGACAGAAGATCAGCCCCAGCATTTT. The encoded protein is CASSKRKTEDQPQHF.

The V and J genes are TRBV5-1 and TRBJ1-2, with 7 bases lining up with TRBD1. V dropped 4 bases and J dropped 8; count of bases not matched to a gene: 8. The CDR3 totals 13 residues. Germline V gives CDR1 SGHRS, CDR2 YFSETQ. The CDR3 DNA sequence: TGCGCCAGCAGCCGTACAGGGGTTCGGGGCTACACCTTC. Encoded protein: CASSRTGVRGYTF.